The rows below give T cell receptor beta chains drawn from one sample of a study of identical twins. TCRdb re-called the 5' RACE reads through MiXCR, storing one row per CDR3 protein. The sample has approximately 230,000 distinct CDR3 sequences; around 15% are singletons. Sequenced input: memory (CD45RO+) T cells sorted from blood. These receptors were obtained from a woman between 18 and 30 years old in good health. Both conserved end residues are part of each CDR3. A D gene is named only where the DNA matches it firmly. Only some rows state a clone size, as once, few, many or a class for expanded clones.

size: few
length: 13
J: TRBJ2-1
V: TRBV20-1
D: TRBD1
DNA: TGCAGTGCGGACAGGGGGGTCTACAATGAGCAGTTCTTC
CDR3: CSADRGVYNEQFF

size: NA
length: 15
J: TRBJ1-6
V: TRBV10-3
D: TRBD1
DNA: TGTGCCATCAGTCAAACGACAGGGAGTGGGTCACCCCTCCACTTT
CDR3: CAISQTTGSGSPLHF

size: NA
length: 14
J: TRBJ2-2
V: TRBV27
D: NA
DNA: TGTGCCAGCAGTTGGACCGGGAGAACCGGGGAGCTGTTTTTT
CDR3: CASSWTGRTGELFF

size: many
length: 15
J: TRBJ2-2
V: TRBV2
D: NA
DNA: TGTGCCAGCACCATAGAGGGTACGGGCACCGGGGAGCTGTTTTTT
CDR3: CASTIEGTGTGELFF

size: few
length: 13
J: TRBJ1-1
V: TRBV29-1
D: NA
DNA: TGCAGCGTTGACCCGGGAGGGAACACTGAAGCTTTCTTT
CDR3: CSVDPGGNTEAFF

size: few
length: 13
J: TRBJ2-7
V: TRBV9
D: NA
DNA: TGTGCCAGCAGCCCCGGTGATACCTACGAGCAGTACTTC
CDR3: CASSPGDTYEQYF

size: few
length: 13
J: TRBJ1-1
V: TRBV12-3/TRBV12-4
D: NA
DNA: TGTGCCAGCAGTCCAGACAGGACCGTAGAAGCTTTCTTT
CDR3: CASSPDRTVEAFF

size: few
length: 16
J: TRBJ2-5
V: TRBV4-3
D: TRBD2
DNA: TGCGCCAGCAGCCAAGGTGGGGCGGGAGTCGGTGAGACCCAGTACTTC
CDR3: CASSQGGAGVGETQYF

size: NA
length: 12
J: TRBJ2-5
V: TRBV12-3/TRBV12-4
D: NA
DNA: TGTGCCAGCAGTCCCGACCTCGGGGTGGAGTACTTC
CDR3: CASSPDLGVEYF

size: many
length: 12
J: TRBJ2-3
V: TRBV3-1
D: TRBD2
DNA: TGTGCCAGCAGGCGGGGGGCAGATACGCAGTATTTT
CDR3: CASRRGADTQYF

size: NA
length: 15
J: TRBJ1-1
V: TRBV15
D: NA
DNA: TGTGCCACCAGCAGCTCCCGCACGACGTACATTGAAGCTTTCTTT
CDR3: CATSSSRTTYIEAFF

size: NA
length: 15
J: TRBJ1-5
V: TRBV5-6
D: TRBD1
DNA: TGTGCCAGCAGCAACCGGGACAGAAGATATCAGCCCCAGCATTTT
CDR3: CASSNRDRRYQPQHF

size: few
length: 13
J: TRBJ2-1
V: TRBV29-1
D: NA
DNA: TGCAGCGTTACAGGGAGCTCCTACAATGAGCAGTTCTTC
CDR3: CSVTGSSYNEQFF

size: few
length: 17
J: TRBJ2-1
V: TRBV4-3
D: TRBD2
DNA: TGCGCCAGCAGCCAAGAGGCTAGCGGCCCGAGGTTTAATGAGCAGTTCTTC
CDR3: CASSQEASGPRFNEQFF

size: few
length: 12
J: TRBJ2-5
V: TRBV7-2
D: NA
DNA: TGTGCCAGCAGCCCGCACACGGAGACCCAGTACTTC
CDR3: CASSPHTETQYF

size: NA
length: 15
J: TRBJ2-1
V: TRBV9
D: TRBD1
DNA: TGTGCCAGCAGCGTAGACGACAGGGGGGGGAATGAGCAGTTCTTC
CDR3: CASSVDDRGGNEQFF

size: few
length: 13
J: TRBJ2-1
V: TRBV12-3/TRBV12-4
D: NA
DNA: TGTGCCAGCACCCTCTCGGGGATACTAGGGGGGTTCTTC
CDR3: CASTLSGILGGFF

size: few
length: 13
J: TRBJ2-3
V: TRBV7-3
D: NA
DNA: TGTGCCAGCAGGCGAACTAGCACAGATACGCAGTATTTT
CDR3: CASRRTSTDTQYF

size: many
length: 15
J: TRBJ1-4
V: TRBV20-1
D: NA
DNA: TGCAGTGTTTTCCCGGGACGGACAACTAATGAAAAACTGTTTTTT
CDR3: CSVFPGRTTNEKLFF

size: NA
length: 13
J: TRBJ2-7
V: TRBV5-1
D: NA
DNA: TGCGCCAGCAGCTTCAATATCCCGGGCGAGCAGTACTTC
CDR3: CASSFNIPGEQYF

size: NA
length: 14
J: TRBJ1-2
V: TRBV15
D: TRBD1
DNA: TGTGCCACCAGCAGACAGGGGGCTAGCTATGGCTACACCTTC
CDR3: CATSRQGASYGYTF